This TCR beta chain was sequenced for a study of Graves' ophthalmopathy and Graves' hyperthyroidism. The germline CDR1 and CDR2 sequences are SQVTM and ANQGSEA. This CDR3 has 14 residues. Worth noting for this clonotype: Its target is not known. A junction boundary mismatches the germline segment, possibly from a read error.

The authors amplified TCR beta CDR3 regions, and they did so from RNA transcripts for repertoire sequencing. First-round RT-PCR employed HTBI primers, with a second-round multiplex PCR after it. One entry per CDR3 protein, called by TCRdb with MiXCR from the multiplex PCR reads. The table lists hundreds of thousands of distinct CDR3 sequences, over 40% of them singletons. Researchers turned away patients with other autoimmune diseases, uncontrolled infections, pregnancy or lactation. The authors diagnosed from clinical symptoms, serum thyroxine, TRAb, thyroid ultrasound and orbital computed tomography. The starting material, about 9.5 ml of fresh peripheral blood, provided the PBMCs. Regarding the study as a whole: Thyroid clonotypes that were expanded above 0.001 frequency mostly also appeared in blood.

Sequencing was performed on peripheral blood. This TCR was sampled from an adult man with Graves' ophthalmopathy. The chain joins TRBV29-1 to TRBJ1-1; D may be TRBD1 (6 bases). As DNA, the CDR3 is TGCAGCGCCGAATTTGGGGGCATGAACACTGGAGCTTTCTTT. Protein sequence: CSAEFGGMNTGAFF.